The 10 T cell receptor beta chains listed next were all sequenced from one sample in a study of shared clonotypes between healthy human individuals. Clones were read by immunoSEQ multiplex PCR, and TCRdb kept only the in-frame ones, dropping some. The table includes about 600,000 clones, 97% detected once. Input material: naive CD4+ T cells sorted from blood. The subset is: CD45RA+ positively selected. All receptors derive from a woman in her twenties or thirties in good health.

This clone is a singleton in its sample. The rearrangement joins TRBV7-6 to TRBJ2-7; 10 bases line up with TRBD2. The CDR3 has 20 amino acids. Unmatched junction bases numbered 22, after V lost 5 bases and J lost 3 bases. The V gene's germline CDR1 is SGHVS and CDR2 FNYEAQ. The CDR3 DNA is TGTGCCAGCAGCCGACATCGGACTAGCGGTCCTAAAGGAATTGGCTACGAGCAGTACTTC. It yields the protein CASSRHRTSGPKGIGYEQYF.

The gene calls are TRBV7-9 and TRBJ1-1, with 8 bases fitting TRBD1. CDR1 is SEHNR, CDR2 FQNEAQ, per germline (reference sequence). Trimming at V came to 5 bases and at J to 3 bases, leaving 11 bases not matched to a gene. The CDR3 runs to 16 residues. CDR3 loop: CASSTPRTGWDTEAFF. The CDR3 bases are TGTGCCAGCAGCACCCCGAGGACAGGGTGGGACACTGAAGCTTTCTTT.

This chain joins TRBV28 and TRBJ1-4; possibly TRBD1 for D (5 bases). Germline CDR1 and CDR2: MDHEN and SYDVKM. This CDR3 region has 16 residues. Trimming removed 2 bases from V and 2 bases from J, with 12 bases in between. This CDR3 is CASSLTGAWTNEKLFF. In DNA form, the CDR3 reads TGTGCCAGCAGTTTAACCGGGGCTTGGACTAATGAAAAACTGTTTTTT.

The CDR3 spells CASSGTPVTGANVLTF. The CDR3 nucleotides are TGTGCCAGCAGCGGAACCCCAGTCACTGGGGCCAACGTCCTGACTTTC. This sequence joins TRBV25-1 and TRBJ2-6; D remains unclear. The CDR3 contains 16 residues. Germline V gives CDR1 MGHDK, CDR2 SYGVNS. Trimming cost V 6 bases and J 2 bases, with 14 bases left between them. The complete variable domain, with remaining parts taken from reference TRBV25-1 and TRBJ2-6, reads EADIYQTPRYLVIGTGKKITLECSQTMGHDKMYWYQQDPGMELHLIHYSYGVNSTEKGDLSSESTVSRIRTEHFPLTLESARPSHTSQYLCASSGTPVTGANVLTFGAGSRLTVL.

The chain has TRBV5-4 and TRBJ1-3, with 9 bases identical to TRBD1. With 4 bases clipped from V and 3 bases from J, the junction kept 8 bases outside the gene matches. Germline values: CDR1 SGHNT, CDR2 YYREEE (reference sequence). This CDR3 spans 16 amino acids. This CDR3 reads CASSLATGGFGNTIYF. CDR3 nucleotide sequence: TGTGCCAGCAGCCTAGCTACAGGGGGCTTTGGAAACACCATATATTTT.

The genes are TRBV5-1 and TRBJ2-7; D gene unclear. The CDR3 contains 14 residues. Per the germline V gene, CDR1 is SGHRS and CDR2 is YFSETQ. The V gene lost 4 bases and the J gene lost 0 bases, with 11 bases spanning the gap. In nucleotides, the CDR3 is TGCGCCAGCAGCCAACACCGGAGCTCCTACGAGCAGTACTTC. Residues: CASSQHRSSYEQYF.

The CDR3 loop is CASSPDSTNTYEQYF. The CDR3 DNA sequence: TGCGCCAGCAGTCCGGACTCAACAAACACCTACGAGCAGTACTTC. This chain links TRBV5-1 with TRBJ2-7; D is perhaps TRBD2 (5 bases). This CDR3 spans 15 amino acids. Between the trimmed V and J ends, which lost 5 bases and 2 bases, there was a span of 17 bases. Germline assignment: CDR1 SGHRS and CDR2 YFSETQ. Complete variable domain (other parts from reference TRBV5-1 and TRBJ2-7): KAGVTQTPRYLIKTRGQQVTLSCSPISGHRSVSWYQQTPGQGLQFLFEYFSETQRNKGNFPGRFSGRQFSNSRSEMNVSTLELGDSALYLCASSPDSTNTYEQYFGPGTRLTVT.

The V call is TRBV5-8, the J call TRBJ2-3, with 13 bases lining up with TRBD2. The germline V gene encodes CDR1 SGHTS and CDR2 YDEGEE. V was pared by 3 bases and J by 6 bases, with 7 bases of the junction left unmatched. The CDR3 totals 16 residues. As DNA, the CDR3 is TGTGCCAGCAGCTCGGGACTAGCGGGAAGGTCGGATACGCAGTATTTT. Translating gives CASSSGLAGRSDTQYF.

V and J are TRBV13 and TRBJ2-3; TRBD2 agrees at 8 bases. The CDR3 extends over 13 amino acids. Germline V gene sequence: CDR1 PRHDT, CDR2 FYEKMQ (reference sequence). Germline trimming cut 8 bases from V and 6 bases from J; bases unmatched to any gene: 7. CDR3 sequence: CASPGGVLDTQYF. The CDR3 DNA reads TGTGCCAGCCCGGGGGGGGTTTTGGATACGCAGTATTTT.

Here the CDR3 reads CASSLGSSTNYGYTF. CDR3 in DNA: TGTGCCAGCAGCTTAGGGAGTTCGACTAACTATGGCTACACCTTC. This sequence joins TRBV11-2 and TRBJ1-2, with D unclear. Germline V CDR1 and CDR2: SGHAT, FQNNGV. The CDR3 totals 15 residues. The ends were cut back, 1 base at V and 0 bases at J, with 9 bases in the middle.